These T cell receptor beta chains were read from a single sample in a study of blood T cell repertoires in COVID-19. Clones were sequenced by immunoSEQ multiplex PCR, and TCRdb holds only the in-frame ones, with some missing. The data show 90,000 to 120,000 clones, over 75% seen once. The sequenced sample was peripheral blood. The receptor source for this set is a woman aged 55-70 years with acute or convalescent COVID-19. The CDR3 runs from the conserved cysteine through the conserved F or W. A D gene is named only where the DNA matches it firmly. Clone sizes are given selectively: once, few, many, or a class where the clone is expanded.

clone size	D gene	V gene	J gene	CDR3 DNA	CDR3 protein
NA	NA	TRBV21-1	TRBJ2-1	TGTGCCAGCAGCAAAGGGGGGACAGGGTTCTACAATGAGCAGTTCTTC	CASSKGGTGFYNEQFF
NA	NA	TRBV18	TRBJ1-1	TGTGCCAGCTCACCTGAGACAGCCAACACTGAAGCTTTCTTT	CASSPETANTEAFF
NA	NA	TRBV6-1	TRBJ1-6	TGTGCCAGCAGTGAAGTGAGGAGCTCCTATAATTCACCCCTCCACTTT	CASSEVRSSYNSPLHF
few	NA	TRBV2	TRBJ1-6	TGTGCCAGCAGAGAACTGCTAATCTATAATTCACCCCTCCACTTT	CASRELLIYNSPLHF
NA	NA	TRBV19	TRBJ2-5	TGTGCCAGTAGCCACGGGACTCGGGGAGAGACCCAGTACTTC	CASSHGTRGETQYF
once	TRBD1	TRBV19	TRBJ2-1	TGTGCCAGTCGGGGACAGGGGTACAATGAGCAGTTCTTC	CASRGQGYNEQFF
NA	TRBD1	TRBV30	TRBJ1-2	TGTGCCTGGAGTGCGGGACAGGGGACAATTAACTATGGCTACACCTTC	CAWSAGQGTINYGYTF
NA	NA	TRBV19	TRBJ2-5	TGTGCCAGTAGTCAACGAAATACAGGGATAGAGGGGACCCAGTACTTC	CASSQRNTGIEGTQYF
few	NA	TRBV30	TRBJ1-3	TGTGCCTGGAGTGTAACCAGCTCTGGAAACACCATATATTTT	CAWSVTSSGNTIYF
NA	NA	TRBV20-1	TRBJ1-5	TGCAGTGCTAGTTTTTCGGGGAGCAATCAGCCCCAGCATTTT	CSASFSGSNQPQHF
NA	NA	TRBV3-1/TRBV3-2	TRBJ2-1	TGTGCCAGCAGCCGAGGGGGTGGGGGCAGCTACAATGAGCAGTTCTTC	CASSRGGGGSYNEQFF
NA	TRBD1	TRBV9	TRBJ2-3	TGTGCCAGCAGCGCAGAGAGGCGGGACAGGGACACAGATACGCAGTATTTT	CASSAERRDRDTDTQYF
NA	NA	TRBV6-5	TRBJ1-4	TGTGCCAGCAGTATCGAGGGTGGAAGAGGTGAAAAACTGTTTTTT	CASSIEGGRGEKLFF
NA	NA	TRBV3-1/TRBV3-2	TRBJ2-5	TGTGCCAGCAGCCAAGGGAGGGGTGGGGAGACCCAGTACTTC	CASSQGRGGETQYF
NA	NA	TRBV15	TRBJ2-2	TGTGCCACCAGTACCCTTGTAGGAGCCGGGGAGCTGTTTTTT	CATSTLVGAGELFF
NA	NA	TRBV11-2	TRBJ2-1	TGTGCCAGCAGCTTAGAACTAGACCATGAGCAGTTCTTC	CASSLELDHEQFF
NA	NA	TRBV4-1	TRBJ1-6	TGCGCCAGCAGCCAGAGGTACGATTCACCCCTCCACTTT	CASSQRYDSPLHF
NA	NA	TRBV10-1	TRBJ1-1	TGCGCCAGCAGTAACAAGATGAACACTGAAGCTTTCTTT	CASSNKMNTEAFF
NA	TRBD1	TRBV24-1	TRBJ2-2	TGTGCCACCAGGGGACAGAACAGGGGGCAAACCGGGGAGCTGTTTTTT	CATRGQNRGQTGELFF
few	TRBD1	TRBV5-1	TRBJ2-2	TGCGCCAGCAGCTGGGGACAGGTCCCTAACACCGGGGAGCTGTTTTTT	CASSWGQVPNTGELFF
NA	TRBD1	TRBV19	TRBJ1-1	TGTGCCAGTATGAAGGGACAGACGAACACTGAAGCTTTCTTT	CASMKGQTNTEAFF
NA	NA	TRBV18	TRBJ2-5	TGTGCCAGCTCACCACCGGGAAACAGGCCTATGGAGACCCAGTACTTC	CASSPPGNRPMETQYF
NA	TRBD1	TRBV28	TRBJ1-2	TGTGCCAGCAGGCCCGGACAGGGAATGAGCTATGGCTACACCTTC	CASRPGQGMSYGYTF
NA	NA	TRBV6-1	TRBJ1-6	TGTGCCAGCAGTGAAGACGGGTACGGGAATTCACCCCTCCACTTT	CASSEDGYGNSPLHF
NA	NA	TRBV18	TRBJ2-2	TGTGCCAGCTCACCTTCGAGGCCAGAGAACACCGGGGAGCTGTTTTTT	CASSPSRPENTGELFF
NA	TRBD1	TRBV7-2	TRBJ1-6	TGTGCCAGCAGCCGGGACAGGGGTTCTTCACCCCTCCACTTT	CASSRDRGSSPLHF
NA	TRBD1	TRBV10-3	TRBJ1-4	TGTGCCACACAGGGGACCAATGAAAAACTGTTTTTT	CATQGTNEKLFF
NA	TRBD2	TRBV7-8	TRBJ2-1	TGTGCCAGCAGCTTAGCCAGTTGGTACTTAGCGGGACCGAACAATGAGCAGTTCTTC	CASSLASWYLAGPNNEQFF
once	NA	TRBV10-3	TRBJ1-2	TGTGCCATCAGCGGCGGGGAAGGGCGGAACTATGGCTACACCTTC	CAISGGEGRNYGYTF
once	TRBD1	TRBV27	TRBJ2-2	TGTGCCAGCAGTAAGTACGGACAGGGAGGTGACACCGGGGAGCTGTTTTTT	CASSKYGQGGDTGELFF
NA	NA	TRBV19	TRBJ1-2	TGTGCCAGTAGTACCCCCGCGCCTCCTAACTATGGCTACACCTTC	CASSTPAPPNYGYTF
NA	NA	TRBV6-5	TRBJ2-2	TGTGCCAGCAACCCAACTAGCACCGGGGAGCTGTTTTTT	CASNPTSTGELFF
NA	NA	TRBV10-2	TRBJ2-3	TGCGCCAGCTGGGACTCCCACACAGATACGCAGTATTTT	CASWDSHTDTQYF
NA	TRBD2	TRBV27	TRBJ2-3	TGTGCCAGCAGTCCAAGGACTAGCGCAGATACGCAGTATTTT	CASSPRTSADTQYF
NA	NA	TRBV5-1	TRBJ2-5	TGCGCCAGCAGCTTGGAAGGGAGAGAGACCCAGTACTTC	CASSLEGRETQYF
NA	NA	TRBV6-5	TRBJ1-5	TGTGCCAGCAGCCCCCGGGGTTTGGGCAATCAGCCCCAGCATTTT	CASSPRGLGNQPQHF
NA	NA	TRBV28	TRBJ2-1	TGTGCCAGCAGTCCCCGGGGAGGACGGCGATACAATGAGCAGTTCTTC	CASSPRGGRRYNEQFF
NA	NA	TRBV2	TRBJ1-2	TGTGCCAGCAGTACACAGGGATCCGATGGCTACACCTTC	CASSTQGSDGYTF
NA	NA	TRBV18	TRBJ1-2	TGTGCCAGCTCGCAACAGGGTAACTATGGCTACACCTTC	CASSQQGNYGYTF
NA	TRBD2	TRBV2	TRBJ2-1	TGTGCCAGCAGGGCGGGGGGGGTCTACAATGAGCAGTTCTTC	CASRAGGVYNEQFF
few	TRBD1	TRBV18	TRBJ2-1	TGTGCCAGCTCACTCGGGACAGGGGTGTATGAGCAGTTCTTC	CASSLGTGVYEQFF
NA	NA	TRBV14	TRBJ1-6	TGTGCCAGCAGCCAACTAGGGGGATTAGGGAATTCACCCCTCCACTTT	CASSQLGGLGNSPLHF
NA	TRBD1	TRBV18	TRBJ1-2	TGTGCCAGCTCACCAGGGACAGAGTTATATGGCTACACCTTC	CASSPGTELYGYTF
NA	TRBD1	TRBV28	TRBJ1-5	TGTGCCAGCAGCCTTCTCGGGACAGGGGGTTTCAATCAGCCCCAGCATTTT	CASSLLGTGGFNQPQHF
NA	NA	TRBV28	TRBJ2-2	TGTGCCAGCAAACATACGAACACCGGGGAGCTGTTTTTT	CASKHTNTGELFF
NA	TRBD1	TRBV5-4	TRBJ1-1	TGTGCCAGCAGGTCAGGGGGCGCAGAGACTGAAGCTTTCTTT	CASRSGGAETEAFF
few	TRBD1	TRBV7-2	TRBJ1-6	TGTGCCAGCAGCTTAGCAACAGGGGGCCAATCACCCCTCCACTTT	CASSLATGGQSPLHF
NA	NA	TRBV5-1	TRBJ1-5	TGCGCCAGCAGCCTAGACCTCCCCGGGGGGCCCCAGCATTTT	CASSLDLPGGPQHF
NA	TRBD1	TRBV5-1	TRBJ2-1	TGCGCCAGCGTAGAGGGACAGGACTCCTACAATGAGCAGTTCTTC	CASVEGQDSYNEQFF